These 20 T cell receptor beta chains were sequenced from one sample in a study of T cells in Graves' hyperthyroidism and ophthalmopathy (dated by TCRdb to between 2018 and 2021). Preparation of the library involved multiplex PCR. The listed sequencing device is Illumina HiSeq 2000. The TCR beta CDR3 regions were amplified from RNA transcripts. A first-round RT-PCR of the TCR CDR3 used the HTBI primer set with the Qiagen OneStep RT-PCR kit. TCRdb's own reprocessing of the public reads used fastp at Q25 and MiXCR and kept productive beta chains. Duplicate CDR3 protein sequences are folded into a single record with the most common DNA and genes. The sample table holds 600,000 to 750,000 distinct CDR3 sequences, of which 17% were seen once. The ten most abundant clones make up 15% to 17% of the sample. Sequencing was performed on blood. These receptors were taken from a man in his forties or fifties with Graves' hyperthyroidism.

The chain carries TRBV28 and TRBJ1-1; perhaps TRBD1 as D (5 bases). This CDR3 has 13 amino acids. CDR1 is MDHEN, CDR2 SYDVKM, per germline. V shed 2 bases and J shed 10 bases, with 14 bases lying between them. The CDR3 spells CASSLGTGLPAFF. For the CDR3, the DNA is TGTGCCAGCAGTTTAGGGACGGGGTTACCAGCTTTCTTT.

At least ten counts were recorded for this clonotype. The genes are TRBV28 and TRBJ2-7; 9 nucleotides line up with TRBD2. CDR3 size: 16 residues. CDR1 MDHEN and CDR2 SYDVKM come from the germline V gene. Trimming at V came to 5 bases and at J to 2 bases, leaving 10 bases not matched to a gene. CDR3 loop: CASSQRAGGGAYEQYF. The CDR3 coding sequence is TGTGCCAGCAGTCAGAGAGCGGGAGGAGGGGCCTACGAGCAGTACTTC.

Many counts were recorded for this clonotype. This chain uses TRBV18 with TRBJ1-2; maybe TRBD1 (6 bases). V lost 6 bases and J lost 3, with 14 bases in between. The CDR3 runs to 14 residues. CDR1 KGHSH and CDR2 LQKENI come from the germline V gene. The CDR3 coding sequence is TGTGCCAGCTCCTCCGACAGGTTCGACTATGGCTACACCTTC. Protein: CASSSDRFDYGYTF.

This clonotype occurred a few times. The V call is TRBV13, the J call TRBJ2-3; no definite D call. Per the germline V gene, CDR1 is PRHDT and CDR2 is FYEKMQ (reference sequence). V lost 3 bases and J 6 bases, leaving 7 bases between the germline ends. CDR3 length: 12 residues. The CDR3 sequence is CASSFPLDTQYF. In DNA form, the CDR3 reads TGTGCCAGCAGCTTCCCTTTGGATACGCAGTATTTT.

The chain combines TRBV4-1 with TRBJ2-3, with D possibly matching TRBD2 (6 bases). Germline loops: CDR1 MGHRA, CDR2 YSYEKL. V was clipped by 0 bases and J by 0 bases, with 10 bases between them. The length of the CDR3 is 16 residues. The chain's CDR3 is CASSQEGSGSTDTQYF. DNA for the CDR3: TGCGCCAGCAGCCAAGAGGGTAGCGGAAGCACAGATACGCAGTATTTT.

This rearrangement joins TRBV11-2 to TRBJ2-1; D might be TRBD1 (5 bases). Deletions cut 0 bases from V and 4 bases from J, with 16 bases between. This CDR3 comprises 17 residues. Germline CDR1 is SGHAT and CDR2 is FQNNGV. CDR3 loop: CASSLDLGRAEYNEQFF. CDR3 nucleotide sequence: TGTGCCAGCAGCTTAGATCTGGGCAGGGCAGAGTACAATGAGCAGTTCTTC. The variable domain in full, with the rest retrieved from reference TRBV11-2 and TRBJ2-1, is EAGVAQSPRYKIIEKRQSVAFWCNPISGHATLYWYQQILGQGPKLLIQFQNNGVVDDSQLPKDRFSAERLKGVDSTLKIQPAKLEDSAVYLCASSLDLGRAEYNEQFFGPGTRLTVL.

V is TRBV29-1 and J is TRBJ2-1; 7 nucleotides line up with TRBD2. The CDR3 totals 15 residues. Germline CDR1 is SQVTM and CDR2 is ANQGSEA. V lost 6 bases, J lost 4 bases, and 12 bases stayed unmatched. CDR3: CSVPRVSSGYNEQFF. In DNA, the CDR3 is TGCAGCGTCCCAAGGGTATCTAGCGGTTACAATGAGCAGTTCTTC.

This clonotype has a count of ten or more. This chain connects TRBV10-3 to TRBJ2-5; 9 bases line up with TRBD2. The CDR3 has 16 residues. Germline lookup yields CDR1 ENHRY and CDR2 SYGVKD. The trim removed 4 bases at V and 5 bases at J, leaving 11 bases unmatched. Here the CDR3 reads CAISALGSGRLETQYF. The CDR3 DNA sequence: TGTGCCATCAGTGCTCTGGGTAGCGGGAGACTCGAGACCCAGTACTTC.

This clonotype was seen more than once but under ten times. The V call is TRBV19, the J call TRBJ2-7, with 9 positions matching TRBD2. Germline V gene lookup returns CDR1 LNHDA and CDR2 SQIVND (reference sequence). The CDR3 loop spans 16 amino acids. Losses at the gene ends were 7 bases for V and 2 bases for J; bases not matched to a gene: 12. Here the CDR3 reads CASNPGGSGSAYEQYF. CDR3 in DNA: TGTGCCAGTAACCCTGGAGGTAGCGGGAGCGCCTACGAGCAGTACTTC.

This clonotype was counted between two and nine times. The chain carries TRBV28 and TRBJ1-1, with D perhaps matching TRBD1 (6 bases). Per germline, CDR1 MDHEN and CDR2 SYDVKM. The CDR3 has 12 amino acids. Trimming removed 0 bases at V and 13 bases at J, with 12 bases between. The CDR3 bases are TGTGCCAGCAGTTTATGGCCAGGGGAGGGTTTCTTT. This gives the protein CASSLWPGEGFF.

At least ten counts were recorded for this clonotype. The chain links TRBV2 to TRBJ2-2; 9 nucleotides match TRBD2. Germline V lookup: CDR1 SNHLY, CDR2 FYNNEI. The length of the CDR3 is 16 residues. V shed 2 bases and J 7 bases; nucleotides not matched to a gene: 8. The CDR3 DNA reads TGTGCCAGCAGTGAATCGTCTAGCGGGAATGTCGGGGAGCTGTTTTTT. Protein product: CASSESSSGNVGELFF.

This clonotype showed up many times. The rearrangement joins TRBV12-3 or TRBV12-4 to TRBJ1-2; possible D gene TRBD1, 5 bases. Deletions cut 3 bases from V and 7 bases from J, with 15 bases between. This CDR3 is built from 14 residues. The CDR3 coding sequence is TGTGCCAGCAGTTTTTTGACAGCGATTTCTGGCTACACCTTC. Its translation is CASSFLTAISGYTF.

The rearrangement joins TRBV29-1 to TRBJ1-2; no firm D call. The CDR3 is 12 amino acids. Germline loops: CDR1 SQVTM, CDR2 ANQGSEA. V was trimmed by 0 bases and J by 10 bases, leaving 12 bases between them. The CDR3 sequence is CSVEDNQADYTF. The DNA of the CDR3 is TGCAGCGTTGAAGATAATCAGGCGGACTACACCTTC.

This clonotype has just a few counts. The rearrangement links TRBV7-3 to TRBJ2-6; D is unclear. The germline gives CDR1 SGHTA, CDR2 FQGTGA. The CDR3 loop spans 16 amino acids. Trimming stripped 3 bases from V and 2 bases from J, with 11 bases between. The chain's CDR3 is CASSFGVETGANVLTF. DNA of the CDR3: TGTGCCAGCAGCTTTGGTGTAGAAACTGGGGCCAACGTCCTGACTTTC.

V and J are TRBV12-3 or TRBV12-4 and TRBJ2-7; TRBD1 is a possible D gene (5 bases). This CDR3 spans 12 amino acids. The V end was cut by 8 bases, the J end by 5 bases, with 13 bases between. The CDR3: CASQGEGDEQYF. In nucleotides, the CDR3 is TGTGCCAGCCAAGGGGAAGGGGACGAGCAGTACTTC.

This clonotype was observed at least ten times. One junction end disagrees with the germline gene, perhaps due to a read error. The rearrangement uses TRBV11-2 and TRBJ1-5; D is perhaps TRBD1 (5 bases). The CDR3 spans 13 residues. From germline, CDR1 is SGHAT and CDR2 FQNNGV. The CDR3 sequence is CASSLAGSQPQHF. The CDR3, as DNA: TGTGCCAGCAGTTTAGCAGGGTCTCAGCCCCAGCATTTT.

This rearrangement joins TRBV6-2 or TRBV6-3 to TRBJ2-5, with a possible D match to TRBD1 (5 bases). Per the germline V gene, CDR1 is MNHEY and CDR2 is SVGEGT. The CDR3 contains 15 residues. V lost 4 bases and J lost 5, with 17 bases in between. The CDR3 here is CASSSTWTFAETQYF. CDR3 coding DNA: TGTGCCAGCAGTTCCACATGGACATTCGCGGAGACCCAGTACTTC.

This clonotype was seen many times. The chain joins TRBV28 to TRBJ2-5; 8 bases map to TRBD2. The CDR3 loop spans 14 amino acids. Per the germline V gene, CDR1 is MDHEN and CDR2 is SYDVKM. The V and J ends lost 3 bases and 4 bases, in that order; junction bases with no gene match: 4. CDR3: CASSFQRERETQYF. For the CDR3, the DNA is TGTGCCAGCAGTTTCCAGCGGGAGAGAGAGACCCAGTACTTC.

This clonotype was seen more than once but under ten times. The chain has TRBV7-9 and TRBJ2-1; no clear D. Trimming removed 4 bases at V and 5 bases at J, with 6 bases between. Germline values: CDR1 SEHNR, CDR2 FQNEAQ (reference sequence). This CDR3 is built from 12 residues. The CDR3 reads CASSWANNEQFF. The CDR3 coding sequence is TGTGCCAGCAGCTGGGCAAACAATGAGCAGTTCTTC. Variable domain in full (rest from reference TRBV7-9 and TRBJ2-1): DTGVSQNPRHKITKRGQNVTFRCDPISEHNRLYWYRQTLGQGPEFLTYFQNEAQLEKSRLLSDRFSAERPKGSFSTLEIQRTEQGDSAMYLCASSWANNEQFFGPGTRLTVL.

The chain couples TRBV29-1 to TRBJ2-1; TRBD1 is a possible D gene (6 bases). Germline values: CDR1 SQVTM, CDR2 ANQGSEA. V lost 1 base and J lost 7, with 11 bases in between. CDR3 size: 13 residues. CDR3 in DNA: TGCAGCGTTGAAGTACAGGGCGGGAATGAGCAGTTCTTC. This encodes CSVEVQGGNEQFF.